A single sample is the source of the 29 T cell receptor beta chains below, sequenced in a study of blood T cell repertoires in COVID-19. Sequenced by immunoSEQ multiplex PCR; TCRdb stores in-frame clones only, minus some. The sample carries around 100,000 clones, roughly 84% recorded once. The sequenced sample consisted of peripheral blood. The receptors come from a woman in her forties with acute or convalescent COVID-19.

The V call is TRBV3-1 (or the pseudogene TRBV3-2), the J call TRBJ1-1; D is uncertain. The CDR3 is 13 amino acids. Germline V gene sequence: CDR1 LGHDT, CDR2 YNNKEL (reference sequence). V was cut by 3 bases and J by 4 bases, with 9 bases left in between. As DNA, the CDR3 is TGTGCCAGCAGCCATTTGCGGGCCACTGAAGCTTTCTTT. Protein sequence: CASSHLRATEAFF.

V usage is TRBV5-1 and J usage is TRBJ1-1, with D tentatively TRBD1 (6 bases). CDR1 and CDR2 (germline): SGHRS, YFSETQ. The CDR3 is made up of 17 amino acids. V dropped 6 bases and J dropped 0 bases, with 21 bases sitting between them. The CDR3 spells CASKGSQGYGLNTEAFF. CDR3 coding DNA: TGCGCCAGCAAAGGGTCGCAGGGGTACGGCTTGAACACTGAAGCTTTCTTT.

The chain is built from TRBV25-1 and TRBJ1-2, with TRBD1 identical over 8 bases. CDR1 and CDR2 from the germline V gene are MGHDK and SYGVNS. The CDR3 loop spans 12 amino acids. Trimming removed 4 bases from V and 7 bases from J; junction bases left unmatched: 2. CDR3 sequence reads: CASSAGGGGYTF. DNA of the CDR3: TGTGCCAGCAGTGCAGGGGGCGGTGGCTACACCTTC.

The rearrangement links TRBV20-1 to TRBJ1-5, with D maybe TRBD1 (5 bases). This CDR3 is 13 amino acids long. The germline CDR1 and CDR2 sequences are DFQATT and SNEGSKA (reference sequence). Trimming shortened V by 3 bases and J by 3 bases, and 9 bases separated the two germline ends. The CDR3 bases are TGCAGTGCTAGTAGGGGATACAATCAGCCCCAGCATTTT. The encoded protein is CSASRGYNQPQHF.

The chain uses TRBV13 and TRBJ2-2; 10 bases are shared with TRBD2. CDR1 PRHDT and CDR2 FYEKMQ come from the germline V gene (reference sequence). The ends lost 4 bases at V and 5 bases at J; junction bases unmatched: 7. CDR3 length: 16 residues. CDR3 in amino acids: CASSSRLAGSTGELFF. CDR3 DNA sequence: TGTGCCAGCAGCTCTAGACTAGCGGGTAGTACCGGGGAGCTGTTTTTT.

The chain couples TRBV18 to TRBJ2-1, with TRBD2 identical over 11 bases. Trimming removed 3 bases from V and 7 bases from J; junction bases left unmatched: 8. This CDR3 spans 16 amino acids. Germline CDR1 KGHSH, CDR2 LQKENI. The CDR3 sequence is CASSPKTSGVGNEQFF. The CDR3 coding sequence is TGTGCCAGCTCACCTAAGACTAGCGGGGTAGGGAATGAGCAGTTCTTC.

This rearrangement joins TRBV25-1 to TRBJ2-5, with a possible D match to TRBD1 (7 bases). V shed 4 bases and J shed 5 bases, with 20 bases lying between them. The CDR3 loop spans 16 amino acids. CDR1 MGHDK and CDR2 SYGVNS come from the germline V gene. CDR3: CASSAGNRGAGETQYF. Here the CDR3 DNA reads TGTGCCAGCAGTGCGGGAAACAGGGGCGCGGGGGAGACCCAGTACTTC.

In this sample, this clone turned up a few times. The chain couples TRBV10-1 to TRBJ1-2; tentative D call: TRBD1 (5 bases). CDR3 length: 14 residues. V lost 2 bases to trimming and J lost 5 bases, with 12 bases between them. Germline-derived CDR1 and CDR2 are WNHNN and SYGVQD (reference sequence). Written as DNA, the CDR3 is TGCGCCAGCAGTGAGGGCAGGGATGGATATGGCTACACCTTC. Translation: CASSEGRDGYGYTF.

This chain connects TRBV10-1 to TRBJ1-5, with unresolved D. In germline, CDR1 is WNHNN, CDR2 SYGVQD (reference sequence). Trimming pared 2 bases from V and 5 bases from J, leaving 7 bases between. This CDR3 has 13 amino acids. The CDR3 DNA reads as TGCGCCAGCAGTGAGGCGTTATATCAGCCCCAGCATTTT. Protein sequence: CASSEALYQPQHF.

This rearrangement joins TRBV5-1 to TRBJ2-2; D ambiguous. V lost 4 bases and J lost 0, with 10 bases in between. Germline V CDR1 and CDR2: SGHRS, YFSETQ. The CDR3 runs to 15 residues. DNA for the CDR3: TGCGCCAGCAGCCCCCTTCTAACGAACACCGGGGAGCTGTTTTTT. Translated: CASSPLLTNTGELFF.

This chain links TRBV7-3 with TRBJ1-5; no firm D call. CDR1 is SGHTA, CDR2 FQGTGA, per germline. This CDR3 contains 13 residues. V gave up 6 bases and J gave up 0 bases, with 6 bases separating them. The CDR3 nucleotides are TGTGCCAGCAGGACTTATAGCAATCAGCCCCAGCATTTT. Its translation is CASRTYSNQPQHF. Using reference TRBV7-3 and TRBJ1-5 for the parts outside the CDR3, the full variable domain is GAGVSQTPSNKVTEKGKYVELRCDPISGHTALYWYRQSLGQGPEFLIYFQGTGAADDSGLPNDRFFAVRPEGSVSTLKIQRTERGDSAVYLCASRTYSNQPQHFGDGTRLSIL.

The CDR3 region is CASSSSQGGGLTDTQYF. Here the CDR3 DNA reads TGTGCCAGCAGCTCCTCACAGGGGGGTGGGCTCACAGATACGCAGTATTTT. The chain recombines TRBV5-4 with TRBJ2-3; 8 bases are shared with TRBD1. The germline gives CDR1 SGHNT, CDR2 YYREEE (reference sequence). CDR3 size: 17 residues. The J segment lost 2 bases and the V segment lost 3 bases, leaving 11 bases of the junction unmatched.

The gene calls are TRBV12-3 or TRBV12-4 and TRBJ2-1; a weak D match, TRBD2 (6 bases). There are 13 residues in the CDR3. The V gene lost 6 bases and the J gene lost 6 bases, with 12 bases spanning the gap. The CDR3 DNA reads TGTGCCAGCAGCGGGGGTAGTTTCAATGAGCAGTTCTTC. Encoded protein: CASSGGSFNEQFF.

The rearrangement links TRBV30 to TRBJ1-5, with TRBD1 as a possible D gene (6 bases). Looked up from germline, CDR1 is GTSNPN and CDR2 is SVGIG (reference sequence). The CDR3 loop spans 13 amino acids. Trimming shortened V by 4 bases and J by 4 bases, and 11 bases separated the two germline ends. In DNA form, the CDR3 reads TGTGCCTGGACCGGGGGGGCTAATCAGCCCCAGCATTTT. Protein sequence: CAWTGGANQPQHF.

This chain uses TRBV18 with TRBJ1-1; D not certain. CDR3 length equals 13 residues. CDR1 and CDR2 from the germline V gene are KGHSH and LQKENI. V was cut by 5 bases and J by 4 bases, with 11 bases left in between. CDR3 DNA sequence: TGTGCCAGCTCAGCCAATGGAGGCACTGAAGCTTTCTTT. Amino acids: CASSANGGTEAFF.

This clone was found once. V and J are TRBV4-1 and TRBJ2-2; D perhaps matches TRBD2 (7 bases). Between the trimmed V and J ends, which lost 4 bases and 8 bases, there was a span of 20 bases. The CDR3 contains 16 residues. Germline V gene data show CDR1 as MGHRA and CDR2 as YSYEKL. CDR3 protein: CASSPEAGAILGELFF. The CDR3 DNA reads as TGCGCCAGCAGCCCCGAGGCGGGGGCCATCTTGGGGGAGCTGTTTTTT.

This rearrangement joins TRBV3-1 (or the pseudogene TRBV3-2) to TRBJ1-2; 10 bases align to TRBD1. Germline V CDR1 and CDR2: LGHDT, YNNKEL (reference sequence). The CDR3 runs 16 residues. V was pared by 1 base and J by 4 bases, with 6 bases of the junction left unmatched. Here the CDR3 reads CASSQAPGQGFYGYTF. The CDR3 DNA reads TGTGCCAGCAGCCAAGCCCCGGGACAGGGGTTCTATGGCTACACCTTC.

V and J are TRBV7-2 and TRBJ1-2; no firm D call. V was clipped by 0 bases and J by 4 bases, with 9 bases between them. CDR1 SGHTA and CDR2 FQGNSA come from the germline V gene. The CDR3 totals 14 residues. The DNA for the CDR3 is TGTGCCAGCAGCTTAGCGTTACAGTTCTATGGCTACACCTTC. Amino acid sequence: CASSLALQFYGYTF.

The gene calls are TRBV11-2 and TRBJ2-7; D gene ambiguous. The V end lost 2 bases, the J end lost 6 bases, and 11 bases lay between the germline ends. The CDR3 covers 13 residues. From germline, CDR1 is SGHAT and CDR2 FQNNGV. CDR3 residues: CASSLIPSGEQYF. CDR3 DNA sequence: TGTGCCAGCAGCTTAATCCCGTCGGGCGAGCAGTACTTC.

CDR3 in amino acids: CATSRDRERAKNIQYF. DNA of the CDR3: TGTGCCACCAGCAGGGACAGAGAAAGAGCCAAAAACATTCAGTACTTC. The genes are TRBV15 and TRBJ2-4, with D perhaps matching TRBD1 (6 bases). In germline, CDR1 is LNHNV, CDR2 YYDKDF (reference sequence). Trimming took off 3 bases at V and 0 bases at J, with 12 bases between the two ends. The CDR3 runs 16 residues.

V usage is TRBV7-2 and J usage is TRBJ2-7; TRBD2 aligns across 7 bases. V shed 5 bases, J shed 4 bases, and the junction held 8 bases outside the gene matches. Germline loops: CDR1 SGHTA, CDR2 FQGNSA. The length of the CDR3 is 14 residues. The CDR3 region is CASSRGLGVYEQYF. In DNA form, the CDR3 reads TGTGCCAGCAGCCGTGGACTAGGAGTTTACGAGCAGTACTTC.

This clone was detected only once. The chain combines TRBV24-1 with TRBJ1-5; D unclear. The CDR3 length is 16 residues. The germline CDR1 and CDR2 sequences are KGHDR and SFDVKD. Trimming shortened V by 3 bases and J by 0 bases, and 11 bases separated the two germline ends. CDR3: CATSDPLRYSNQPQHF. DNA for the CDR3: TGTGCCACCAGTGATCCCCTCCGGTATAGCAATCAGCCCCAGCATTTT.

This clone appeared once. The gene calls are TRBV19 and TRBJ1-4; possible D gene TRBD1, 6 bases. Germline V CDR1 and CDR2: LNHDA, SQIVND (reference sequence). V was clipped by 3 bases and J by 8 bases, with 10 bases between them. The CDR3 covers 13 residues. The CDR3 protein is CASSIDRREKLFF. The DNA of the CDR3 is TGTGCCAGTAGTATCGACAGGCGCGAAAAACTGTTTTTT.

V and J are TRBV19 and TRBJ1-2; possible D gene TRBD1, 6 bases. This CDR3 region has 15 residues. Trimming cost V 5 bases and J 4 bases, with 17 bases left between them. Germline assignment: CDR1 LNHDA and CDR2 SQIVND (reference sequence). The CDR3 region is CASSDPSGGAYGYTF. The CDR3 DNA reads as TGTGCCAGTAGTGACCCCTCCGGGGGGGCCTATGGCTACACCTTC.

The rearrangement uses TRBV2 and TRBJ2-1; no firm D call. The V end was cut by 4 bases, the J end by 4 bases, with 8 bases between. Germline V CDR1 and CDR2: SNHLY, FYNNEI. This CDR3 is built from 13 residues. CDR3 bases: TGTGCCAGCAGTGGAGTCCGATACAATGAGCAGTTCTTC. Amino acid sequence: CASSGVRYNEQFF.

The gene calls are TRBV28 and TRBJ1-1, with no clear D. Between the trimmed V and J ends, which lost 7 bases and 9 bases, there was a span of 12 bases. The CDR3 contains 11 residues. Germline CDR1 is MDHEN and CDR2 is SYDVKM. The CDR3 region has the DNA TGTGCCAGCAACCTGGACTACCAAGCTTTCTTT. Translating it yields CASNLDYQAFF.

This clone was counted between two and nine times. CDR3 residues: CASRSEGNSPLHF. The DNA of the CDR3 is TGTGCCAGCAGAAGCGAGGGTAATTCACCCCTCCACTTT. This sequence joins TRBV12-3 or TRBV12-4 and TRBJ1-6, with D uncertain. The CDR3 has 13 residues. Trimming left V 6 bases short and J 6 bases short, with 9 bases between.

The chain joins TRBV27 to TRBJ2-3; TRBD2 matches at 10 bases. The CDR3 loop spans 16 amino acids. Losses at the gene ends were 2 bases for V and 1 base for J; bases not matched to a gene: 3. Germline-derived CDR1 and CDR2 are MNHEY and SMNVEV (reference sequence). Here the CDR3 DNA reads TGTGCCAGCAGTTTAATTCTAGCGGGGGGCACAGATACGCAGTATTTT. Its translation: CASSLILAGGTDTQYF.

V usage is TRBV9 and J usage is TRBJ1-1, with a possible D match to TRBD1 (5 bases). Trimming removed 4 bases from V and 12 bases from J, with 22 bases in between. CDR1 and CDR2 (germline): SGDLS, YYNGEE. The CDR3 runs to 14 residues. The CDR3 loop reads CASSLRPGDWVTFF. In DNA form, the CDR3 reads TGTGCCAGCAGCCTCCGCCCGGGGGACTGGGTGACTTTCTTT.